These 26 T cell receptor beta chains were sequenced from one sample in a study of Ad26.COV2.S vaccination and SARS-CoV-2 variants. The treatment was: 15 to 20 received Ad26.COV2.S at low or high dose, single or two shots; five or six received placebo; per-sample allocation not given. Collection of samples fell on day 63 after the first vaccine or placebo injection. The protocol was immunoSEQ multiplex PCR, while the TCRdb copy is restricted to in-frame clones and leaves out a portion. The table has 450,000 to 550,000 clones, 70% to 90% seen once; the top ten hold 1.5% to 2%. This material consisted of peripheral blood, taken in a trial of Ad26.COV2.S vaccine versus placebo. These receptors were obtained from a person aged 18-60 years who received the Ad26.COV2.S COVID-19 vaccine or a placebo.

This clone came up once. This chain connects TRBV4-3 to TRBJ2-5; TRBD2 agrees at 8 bases. Unmatched junction bases numbered 7, after V lost 2 bases and J lost 5 bases. The germline gives CDR1 LGHNA, CDR2 YSLEER. The CDR3 is 15 amino acids. The CDR3 protein is CASSQSIAGTETQYF. CDR3 DNA: TGCGCCAGCAGCCAAAGTATAGCGGGGACGGAGACCCAGTACTTC.

This clone turned up a few times. Other nucleotide sequences from this sample produce the same CDR3. This chain connects TRBV27 to TRBJ2-7; TRBD1 matches 11 bases. V dropped 4 bases and J dropped 4; count of bases not matched to a gene: 0. The CDR3 spans 13 residues. Germline CDR1 MNHEY, CDR2 SMNVEV (reference sequence). CDR3 nucleotides: TGTGCCAGCAGTTGGGACAGGGGGTACGAGCAGTACTTC. It specifies CASSWDRGYEQYF.

The chain joins TRBV20-1 to TRBJ2-1; D ambiguous. Trimming removed 3 bases from V and 3 bases from J, with 15 bases in between. The CDR3 consists of 15 residues. Germline CDR1 and CDR2: DFQATT and SNEGSKA (reference sequence). This CDR3 reads CSASSETPRYNEQFF. As DNA, the CDR3 is TGCAGTGCTAGTTCTGAGACTCCACGCTACAATGAGCAGTTCTTC.

This chain uses TRBV9 with TRBJ2-2, with D possibly TRBD1 on 6 matching bases. CDR3 length equals 15 residues. Germline assignment: CDR1 SGDLS and CDR2 YYNGEE. Trimming removed 4 bases at V and 1 base at J, with 11 bases between. In DNA, the CDR3 is TGTGCCAGCAGCACAACAGGGTGGAACACCGGGGAGCTGTTTTTT. Its protein product is CASSTTGWNTGELFF.

This rearrangement joins TRBV6-6 to TRBJ1-2; 7 positions agree with TRBD1. V shed 7 bases, J shed 8 bases, and the junction held 7 bases outside the gene matches. The CDR3 totals 12 residues. The germline CDR1 and CDR2 sequences are MNHNY and SVGAGI (reference sequence). The CDR3 loop is CASTHRGWGYTF. As DNA, the CDR3 is TGTGCCAGCACCCACAGGGGATGGGGCTACACCTTC.

This clone has just a few counts. The chain links TRBV10-3 to TRBJ2-7, with TRBD2 identical over 7 bases. This CDR3 contains 13 residues. The junction had 3 bases not matched to a gene; V was cut back by 4 bases and J by 3 bases. Germline CDR1 ENHRY, CDR2 SYGVKD. Here the CDR3 reads CAISASGGYEQYF. In nucleotides, the CDR3 is TGTGCCATCAGTGCTAGCGGCGGCTACGAGCAGTACTTC.

The genes are TRBV6-2 or TRBV6-3 and TRBJ1-2; D is unclear. Germline CDR1 MNHEY, CDR2 SVGEGT. The length of the CDR3 is 12 residues. Trimming took off 4 bases at V and 8 bases at J, with 11 bases between the two ends. CDR3 coding DNA: TGTGCCAGCAGTTCCACACCCGCCGGCTACACCTTC. It encodes CASSSTPAGYTF.

The J gene is TRBJ2-3, the V gene TRBV19, with TRBD2 matching over 12 bases. V was clipped by 10 bases and J by 5 bases; unmatched bases: 4. The germline CDR1 and CDR2 sequences are LNHDA and SQIVND (reference sequence). The CDR3 runs 13 residues. The CDR3 DNA reads TGTGCCACTCGACTAGCGGGAGAAGATACGCAGTATTTT. Translating it yields CATRLAGEDTQYF. Full variable domain (rest looked up from reference TRBV19 and TRBJ2-3): DGGITQSPKYLFRKEGQNVTLSCEQNLNHDAMYWYRQDPGQGLRLIYYSQIVNDFQKGDIAEGYSVSREKKESFPLTVTSAQKNPTAFYLCATRLAGEDTQYFGPGTRLTVL.

The rearrangement uses TRBV9 and TRBJ2-4; D possibly uses TRBD1 or TRBD2 (5 bases each). The CDR3 has 14 amino acids. Germline V gives CDR1 SGDLS, CDR2 YYNGEE. Trimming left V 4 bases short and J 7 bases short, with 15 bases between. CDR3 bases: TGTGCCAGCAGCCTTACTTTAGGGGAGAACATTCAGTACTTC. Translation gives CASSLTLGENIQYF.

The chain is built from TRBV4-1 and TRBJ2-3; D possibly uses TRBD1 or TRBD2 (5 bases each). Trimming removed 0 bases at V and 10 bases at J, with 17 bases between. This CDR3 contains 15 residues. From germline, CDR1 is MGHRA and CDR2 YSYEKL. Here the CDR3 reads CASSQEGWGSGSQYF. The DNA of the CDR3 is TGCGCCAGCAGCCAAGAGGGCTGGGGGTCTGGGTCGCAGTATTTT.

The rearrangement joins TRBV5-1 to TRBJ2-3; 10 bases fit TRBD2. Trimming removed 0 bases from V and 5 bases from J; junction bases left unmatched: 6. Germline CDR1 SGHRS, CDR2 YFSETQ. The CDR3 contains 16 residues. CDR3 loop: CASSLAASGGLDTQYF. CDR3 nucleotide sequence: TGCGCCAGCAGCTTGGCGGCTAGCGGGGGCCTAGATACGCAGTATTTT.

The chain combines TRBV9 with TRBJ2-3; a weak D match, TRBD2 (6 bases). This CDR3 spans 16 amino acids. The germline gives CDR1 SGDLS, CDR2 YYNGEE. Trimming pared 4 bases from V and 10 bases from J, leaving 25 bases between. The CDR3 DNA sequence: TGTGCCAGCAGCCAATCTTCGGGACTCGGCCCGGTTGCGCAGTATTTT. Translating gives CASSQSSGLGPVAQYF.

The chain has TRBV15 and TRBJ1-1; 7 bases are shared with TRBD1. Trimming at V came to 1 base and at J to 3 bases, leaving 2 bases not matched to a gene. Germline assignment: CDR1 LNHNV and CDR2 YYDKDF (reference sequence). The CDR3 extends over 14 amino acids. CDR3 bases: TGTGCCACCAGCAGAGTTGACAGGGACACTGAAGCTTTCTTT. Its translation is CATSRVDRDTEAFF.

The chain employs TRBV7-3 and TRBJ2-1; TRBD1 aligns across 8 bases. The CDR3 consists of 16 residues. Per the germline V gene, CDR1 is SGHTA and CDR2 is FQGTGA. Trimming removed 5 bases from V and 5 bases from J; junction bases left unmatched: 11. The CDR3 coding sequence is TGTGCCAGCAGCCACATCGGGACAGGCTTCCACAATGAGCAGTTCTTC. Translation gives CASSHIGTGFHNEQFF.

The CDR3 sequence is CASSLGTSGAHEQYF. The CDR3 DNA follows: TGCGCCAGCAGCTTAGGGACTAGCGGGGCCCACGAGCAGTACTTC. The chain couples TRBV5-1 to TRBJ2-7; TRBD2 agrees at 13 bases. Trimming cost V 2 bases and J 5 bases; bases outside gene matches: 4. CDR3 length: 15 amino acids. CDR1 SGHRS and CDR2 YFSETQ come from the germline V gene.

This clone was detected ten times or more. The chain has TRBV6-6 and TRBJ1-5; a weak D match, TRBD1 (6 bases). Germline loops: CDR1 MNHNY, CDR2 SVGAGI (reference sequence). The V and J ends lost 5 bases and 5 bases respectively, with 13 bases between them. The CDR3 contains 14 residues. CDR3 bases: TGTGCCAGCAGTGGGGGCATGGGGGATCAGCCCCAGCATTTT. It specifies CASSGGMGDQPQHF.

This sequence joins TRBV6-2 or TRBV6-3 and TRBJ1-2; tentative D call: TRBD1 (6 bases). The CDR3 runs 13 residues. The V end lost 4 bases, the J end lost 7 bases, and 13 bases lay between the germline ends. Germline V gene data show CDR1 as MNHEY and CDR2 as SVGEGT. CDR3 coding DNA: TGTGCCAGCAGTTTGACAGGCTTACTTGGCTACACCTTC. It codes for CASSLTGLLGYTF.

This clone was counted only a few times. The genes are TRBV15 and TRBJ2-7; D gene ambiguous. CDR1 is LNHNV and CDR2 is YYDKDF in the germline V gene (reference sequence). V lost 0 bases, J lost 1 base, and 10 bases lay in between. The CDR3 loop spans 15 amino acids. CDR3 in amino acids: CATSRDNKGSYEQYF. The CDR3 DNA reads TGTGCCACCAGCAGAGATAATAAGGGTTCCTACGAGCAGTACTTC.

The chain combines TRBV6-5 with TRBJ2-1, with D possibly TRBD2 on 5 matching bases. V was shortened by 5 bases and J by 6 bases, with 17 bases between the two germline ends. CDR3 length equals 15 residues. Germline-derived CDR1 and CDR2 are MNHEY and SVGAGI. Here the CDR3 reads CASSTDRRKGNEQFF. The CDR3 DNA is TGTGCCAGCAGTACCGACCGGAGGAAGGGCAATGAGCAGTTCTTC.

CDR3 protein: CASSRAESSYNSPLHF. In DNA form, the CDR3 reads TGTGCCAGCAGCCGCGCGGAAAGCTCCTATAATTCACCCCTCCACTTT. J is TRBJ1-6 and V is TRBV5-8; D gene ambiguous. Trimming took 4 bases from V and 0 from J, leaving 11 bases between them. The CDR3 length is 16 residues. Germline V gene sequence: CDR1 SGHTS, CDR2 YDEGEE.

The chain links TRBV5-1 to TRBJ1-4; no clear D gene. The V gene's germline CDR1 is SGHRS and CDR2 YFSETQ. The CDR3 extends over 15 amino acids. The V and J ends lost 4 bases and 0 bases respectively, with 10 bases between them. DNA for the CDR3: TGCGCCAGCAGCGCTGACGGTGCAACTAATGAAAAACTGTTTTTT. Its translation: CASSADGATNEKLFF.

The gene calls are TRBV30 and TRBJ1-1; tentative D call: TRBD1 (6 bases). The CDR3 spans 13 residues. Trimming took off 5 bases at V and 4 bases at J, with 14 bases between the two ends. Germline CDR1 and CDR2: GTSNPN and SVGIG (reference sequence). The CDR3 DNA is TGTGCCTGGGCTACAGGGATGAGCACTGAAGCTTTCTTT. Amino acids: CAWATGMSTEAFF.

The chain recombines TRBV19 with TRBJ1-5; 10 positions match TRBD1. V gave up 7 bases and J gave up 5 bases; unmatched junction bases: 8. The CDR3 has 15 amino acids. Germline-derived CDR1 and CDR2 are LNHDA and SQIVND (reference sequence). CDR3 amino acids: CASKASGQGYQPQHF. Here the CDR3 DNA reads TGTGCCAGTAAGGCCTCGGGACAGGGGTATCAGCCCCAGCATTTT.

This rearrangement joins TRBV6-5 to TRBJ2-1; 15 nucleotides agree with TRBD2. J was trimmed by 4 bases and V by 6 bases; bases with no gene match: 1. There are 15 residues in the CDR3. Germline CDR1 reads MNHEY; CDR2 reads SVGAGI. CDR3 DNA: TGTGCCAGCAGCGGGACTAGCGGGAGGTACAATGAGCAGTTCTTC. Its protein product is CASSGTSGRYNEQFF.

CDR3: CASSRVSLNTEAFF. The CDR3 nucleotides read TGTGCCAGCAGCCGGGTCAGTTTGAACACTGAAGCTTTCTTT. The chain recombines TRBV16 with TRBJ1-1; D not resolved. With 4 bases removed from V and 0 bases from J, the gap between germline ends came to 9 bases. The V gene's germline CDR1 is KGHSY and CDR2 FQNENV. This CDR3 spans 14 amino acids.

The V and J genes are TRBV7-9 and TRBJ1-1; TRBD1 matches 10 bases. Per germline, CDR1 SEHNR and CDR2 FQNEAQ (reference sequence). The CDR3 loop spans 15 amino acids. The junction had 5 bases not matched to a gene; V was cut back by 6 bases and J by 1 base. This chain's CDR3 is CASRHRQGANTEAFF. CDR3 DNA: TGTGCCAGCAGACATAGACAGGGGGCGAACACTGAAGCTTTCTTT.